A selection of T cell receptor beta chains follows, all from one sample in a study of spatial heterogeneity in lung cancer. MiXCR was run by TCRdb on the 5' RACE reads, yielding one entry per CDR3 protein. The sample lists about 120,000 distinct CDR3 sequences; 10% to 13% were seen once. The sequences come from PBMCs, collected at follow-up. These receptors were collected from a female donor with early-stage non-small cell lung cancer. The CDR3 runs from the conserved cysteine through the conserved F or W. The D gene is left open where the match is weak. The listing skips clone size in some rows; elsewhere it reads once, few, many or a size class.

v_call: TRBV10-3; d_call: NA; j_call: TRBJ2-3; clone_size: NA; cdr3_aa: CAIRGETSTDTQYF; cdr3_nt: TGTGCCATCAGGGGTGAAACTAGCACAGATACGCAGTATTTT
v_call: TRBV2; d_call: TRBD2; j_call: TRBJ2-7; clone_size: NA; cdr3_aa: CASSEWLAGAEQYF; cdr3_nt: TGTGCCAGCAGTGAATGGCTAGCGGGAGCCGAGCAGTACTTC
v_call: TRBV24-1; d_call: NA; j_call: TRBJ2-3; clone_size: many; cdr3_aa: CATSDWGGHSSTDTQYF; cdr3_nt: TGTGCCACCAGTGATTGGGGGGGACACTCAAGCACAGATACGCAGTATTTT
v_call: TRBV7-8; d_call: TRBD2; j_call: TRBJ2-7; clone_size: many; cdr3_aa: CASSPGLAGVVGYF; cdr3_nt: TGTGCCAGCAGCCCAGGACTAGCGGGAGTGGTTGGATACTTC
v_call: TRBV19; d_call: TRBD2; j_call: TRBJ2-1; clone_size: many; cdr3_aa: CASSPGLAGVRSNEQFF; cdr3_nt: TGTGCCAGTAGTCCCGGACTAGCGGGAGTTCGCAGCAATGAGCAGTTCTTC
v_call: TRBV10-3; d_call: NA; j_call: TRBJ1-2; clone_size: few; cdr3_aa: CAISESLFEFRGYTF; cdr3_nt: TGTGCCATCAGTGAGTCACTGTTTGAGTTTCGGGGCTACACCTTC
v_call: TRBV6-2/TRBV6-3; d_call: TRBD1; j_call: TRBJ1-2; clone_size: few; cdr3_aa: CASRPQGEDGYTF; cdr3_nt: TGTGCCAGCAGGCCCCAGGGGGAAGATGGCTACACCTTC
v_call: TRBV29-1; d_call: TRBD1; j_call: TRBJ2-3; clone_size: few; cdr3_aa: CSVDHRGDTQYF; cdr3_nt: TGCAGCGTTGATCACAGGGGAGATACGCAGTATTTT
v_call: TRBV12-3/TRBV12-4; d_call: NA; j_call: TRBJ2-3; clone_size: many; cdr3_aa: CASSPPYGTDTQYF; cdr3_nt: TGTGCCAGCAGCCCCCCTTATGGCACAGATACGCAGTATTTT
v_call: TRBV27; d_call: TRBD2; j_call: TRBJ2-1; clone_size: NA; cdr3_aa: CASSFRGKAGVGYNEQFF; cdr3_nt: TGTGCCAGCAGTTTTAGGGGAAAAGCGGGAGTTGGGTACAATGAGCAGTTCTTC